A selection of T cell receptor beta chains follows, all from one sample in a study of blood T cells in healthy people across ages. TCRdb itself ran the 5' RACE reads through MiXCR, one entry per CDR3 protein. The table includes around 1,900,000 distinct CDR3 sequences, approximately 39% detected once. Sequencing was carried out using blood. These TCRs come from a human donor in good health. Both conserved end residues are part of each CDR3. A D gene is named only where the DNA matches it firmly. For some rows the clone size is stated as once, few or many, or as a class when expanded; others skip it.

clone size,D gene,J gene,V gene,CDR3 DNA,CDR3 protein
-,-,TRBJ2-4,TRBV5-8,TGTGCCAGCAGCTCCGAACTGACAGGCCGTTACGGGCAGTACTTC,CASSSELTGRYGQYF
-,-,TRBJ2-1,TRBV5-1,TGCGCCAGCAACCTAGGCGGCACCTCCTACAATGAGCAGTTCTTC,CASNLGGTSYNEQFF
few,-,TRBJ1-1,TRBV12-3/TRBV12-4,TGTGCCAGCAGCCGGAACCGGCTACTGAACACTGAAGCTTTCTTT,CASSRNRLLNTEAFF
-,-,TRBJ2-3,TRBV18,TGTACCAGCTCCGCAGCGGATACGCAGTATTTT,CTSSAADTQYF
few,-,TRBJ2-7,TRBV15,TGTGCCACCAGCAGAGATACGGGGCGAGACGAGCAGTACTTC,CATSRDTGRDEQYF
few,TRBD2,TRBJ2-1,TRBV29-1,TGCAGCGTTGAAAAGACTAGCGGGGACTACTACGCTGAGCAGTTCTTC,CSVEKTSGDYYAEQFF
few,TRBD2,TRBJ2-1,TRBV13,TGTGCCAGCAGCTTAGGGGCTAGCGGGGAAACCTACAATGAGCAGTTCTTC,CASSLGASGETYNEQFF
-,-,TRBJ2-3,TRBV6-5,TGTGCCAGCAGTTGCTCAGAGGGGGGCACAGATACGCAGTATTTT,CASSCSEGGTDTQYF
few,TRBD1,TRBJ2-1,TRBV6-2/TRBV6-3,TGTGCCAGCAGTTACTCTCCGGGACAGCCATACAATGAGCAGTTCTTC,CASSYSPGQPYNEQFF
-,-,TRBJ2-3,TRBV20-1,TGCAGTGCTGGCAAGGCACAGGCTAGCACAGATACGCAGTATTTT,CSAGKAQASTDTQYF
-,-,TRBJ1-1,TRBV18,TGTGCCAGCTCACCACGGGACGAGAACACTGAAGCTTTCTTT,CASSPRDENTEAFF
-,-,TRBJ1-1,TRBV29-1,TGCAGCTCCAGGGTGATGAACACTGAAGCTTTCTTT,CSSRVMNTEAFF